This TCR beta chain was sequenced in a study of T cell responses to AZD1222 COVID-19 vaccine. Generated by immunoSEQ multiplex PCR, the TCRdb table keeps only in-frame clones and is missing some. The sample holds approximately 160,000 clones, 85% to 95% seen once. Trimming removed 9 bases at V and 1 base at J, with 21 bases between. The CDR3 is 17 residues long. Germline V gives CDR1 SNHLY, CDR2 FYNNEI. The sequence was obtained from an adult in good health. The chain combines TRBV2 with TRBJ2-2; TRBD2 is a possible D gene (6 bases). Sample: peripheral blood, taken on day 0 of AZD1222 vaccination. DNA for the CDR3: TGTGCCAGTAAACAAACGATCGGCGGGATGAACACCGGGGAGCTGTTTTTT. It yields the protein CASKQTIGGMNTGELFF.